This TCR beta chain was retrieved from a study of identical twins. TCRdb reprocessed the 5' RACE reads with MiXCR, giving one entry per CDR3 protein. The table includes 280,000 or so distinct CDR3 sequences, approximately 8.5% detected once. A word on this clonotype: The antigen remains unidentified.

General study points: Zero-insertion analyses might be partly confounded by invariant T cells like MAIT and iNKT.

The same specimen was also included in a second study, on yellow fever vaccine responses in identical twins.

The material sequenced was memory (CD45RO+) T cells sorted from blood. This TCR was recovered from a woman between 18 and 29 years old in good health.

CDR3 in amino acids: CSARDPDGGRVDTQYF. The CDR3, as DNA: TGCAGTGCTAGAGATCCGGACGGGGGGCGCGTAGATACGCAGTATTTT. This sequence joins TRBV20-1 and TRBJ2-3; a weak D match, TRBD2 (7 bases). Trimming removed 0 bases from V and 5 bases from J, with 18 bases in between. CDR1 and CDR2 (germline): DFQATT, SNEGSKA (reference sequence). The CDR3 spans 16 residues.